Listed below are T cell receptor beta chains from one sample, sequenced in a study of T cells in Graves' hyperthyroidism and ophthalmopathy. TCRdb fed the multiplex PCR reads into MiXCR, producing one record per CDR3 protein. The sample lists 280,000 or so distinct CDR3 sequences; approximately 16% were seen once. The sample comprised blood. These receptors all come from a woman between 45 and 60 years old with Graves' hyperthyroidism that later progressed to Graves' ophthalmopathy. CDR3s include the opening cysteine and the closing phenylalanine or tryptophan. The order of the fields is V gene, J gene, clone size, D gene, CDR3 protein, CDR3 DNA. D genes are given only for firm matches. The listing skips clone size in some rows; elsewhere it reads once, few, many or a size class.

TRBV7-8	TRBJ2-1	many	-	CASSLHPRGRLNEQFF	TGTGCCAGCAGCCTTCACCCTCGGGGGAGGCTAAATGAGCAGTTCTTC
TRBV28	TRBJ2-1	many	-	CASSLWGTYEQFF	TGTGCCAGCAGTTTATGGGGGACCTATGAGCAGTTCTTC
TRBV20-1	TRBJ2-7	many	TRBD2	CSARQTSGFYEQYF	TGCAGTGCTAGGCAGACTAGCGGGTTTTACGAGCAGTACTTC
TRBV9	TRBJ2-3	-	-	CASTGFPPDTQYF	TGTGCCAGCACGGGGTTCCCCCCCGATACGCAGTATTTT
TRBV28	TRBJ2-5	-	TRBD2	CASSLSLTSGQQETQYF	TGTGCCAGCAGTTTGAGCCTTACTAGCGGGCAACAAGAGACCCAGTACTTC
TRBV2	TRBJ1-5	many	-	CASNRGDQPQHF	TGTGCCAGCAACCGGGGGGATCAGCCCCAGCATTTT
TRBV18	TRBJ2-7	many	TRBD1	CASSKDTGGLYEQYF	TGTGCCAGCTCGAAAGATACAGGGGGTCTCTACGAGCAGTACTTC
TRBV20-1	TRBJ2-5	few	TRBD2	CSARPRTGLAGWQETQYF	TGCAGTGCTAGACCTAGAACCGGACTAGCGGGATGGCAAGAGACCCAGTACTTC
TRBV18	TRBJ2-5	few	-	CASSPPGSQETQYF	TGTGCCAGCTCACCACCGGGCAGTCAAGAGACCCAGTACTTC
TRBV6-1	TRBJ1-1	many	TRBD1	CASSFAPGQLNTEAFF	TGTGCCAGCAGTTTCGCCCCGGGACAGTTGAACACTGAAGCTTTCTTT
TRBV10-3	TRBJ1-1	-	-	CAISGGSEAFF	TGTGCCATCAGTGGAGGCAGTGAAGCTTTCTTT
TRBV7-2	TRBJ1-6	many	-	CASSLGRSNSPLHF	TGTGCCAGCAGCCTCGGACGGTCTAATTCACCCCTCCACTTT
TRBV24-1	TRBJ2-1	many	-	CATSSDSGRDRPDEQFF	TGTGCCACCAGTTCAGATTCGGGGCGGGATCGCCCGGATGAGCAGTTCTTC
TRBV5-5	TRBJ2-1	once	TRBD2	CASSLVGRANEQFF	TGTGCCAGCAGCTTGGTCGGGAGGGCCAATGAGCAGTTCTTC
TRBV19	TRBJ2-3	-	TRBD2	CASSIDRPSGPYTDTQYF	TGTGCCAGTAGTATCGACAGACCTAGCGGGCCTTACACAGATACGCAGTATTTT
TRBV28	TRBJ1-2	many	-	CASSLRYGYTF	TGTGCCAGCAGTTTACGGTATGGCTACACCTTC
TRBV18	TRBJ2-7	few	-	CASSPALLGYEQYF	TGTGCCAGCTCACCAGCCTTGCTTGGATACGAGCAGTACTTC
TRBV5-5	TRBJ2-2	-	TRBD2	CASSQTSGNTGELFF	TGTGCCAGCAGCCAGACTAGCGGTAACACCGGGGAGCTGTTTTTT
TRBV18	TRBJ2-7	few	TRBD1	CASSPTGGEEQYF	TGTGCCAGCTCACCCACAGGGGGTGAAGAGCAGTACTTC
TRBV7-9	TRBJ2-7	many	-	CASSSQDGGLEQYF	TGTGCCAGCAGCTCCCAAGACGGGGGACTCGAGCAGTACTTC
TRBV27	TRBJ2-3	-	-	CASSTPGLPRPQYF	TGTGCCAGCAGCACACCGGGACTCCCGAGGCCGCAGTATTTT